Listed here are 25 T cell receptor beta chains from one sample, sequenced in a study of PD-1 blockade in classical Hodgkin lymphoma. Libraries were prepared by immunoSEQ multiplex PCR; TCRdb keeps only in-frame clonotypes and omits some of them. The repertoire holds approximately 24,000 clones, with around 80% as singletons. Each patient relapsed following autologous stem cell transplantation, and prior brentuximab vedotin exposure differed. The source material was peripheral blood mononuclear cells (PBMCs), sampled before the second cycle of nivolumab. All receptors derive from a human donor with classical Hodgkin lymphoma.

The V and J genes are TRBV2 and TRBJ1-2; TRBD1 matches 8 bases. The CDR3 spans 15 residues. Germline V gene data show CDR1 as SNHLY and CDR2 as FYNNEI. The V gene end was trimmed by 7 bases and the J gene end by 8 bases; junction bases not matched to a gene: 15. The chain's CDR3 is CASNPLRQGAEGYTF. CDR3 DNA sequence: TGTGCCAGCAACCCCCTGAGGCAGGGGGCGGAGGGCTACACCTTC.

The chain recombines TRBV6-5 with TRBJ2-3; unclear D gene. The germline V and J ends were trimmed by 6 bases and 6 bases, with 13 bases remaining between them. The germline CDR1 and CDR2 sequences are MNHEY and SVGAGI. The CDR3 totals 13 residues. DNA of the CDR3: TGTGCCAGCAGCTTAGCCCAGAAGGATACGCAGTATTTT. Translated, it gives CASSLAQKDTQYF.

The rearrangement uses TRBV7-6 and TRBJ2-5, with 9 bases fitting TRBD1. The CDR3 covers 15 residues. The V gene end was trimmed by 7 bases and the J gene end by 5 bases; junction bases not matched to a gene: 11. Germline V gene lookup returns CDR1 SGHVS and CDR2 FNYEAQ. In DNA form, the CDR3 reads TGTGCCAGCACTGGGACAGGGAACCCTCAGGAGACCCAGTACTTC. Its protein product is CASTGTGNPQETQYF.

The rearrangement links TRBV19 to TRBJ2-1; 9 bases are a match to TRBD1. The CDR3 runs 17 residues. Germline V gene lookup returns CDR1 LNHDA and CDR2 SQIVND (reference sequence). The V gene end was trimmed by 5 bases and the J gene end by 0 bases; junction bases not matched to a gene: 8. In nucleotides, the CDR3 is TGTGCCAGTAGTTCCCGACAGGGGGGAAGCTCCTACAATGAGCAGTTCTTC. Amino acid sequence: CASSSRQGGSSYNEQFF.

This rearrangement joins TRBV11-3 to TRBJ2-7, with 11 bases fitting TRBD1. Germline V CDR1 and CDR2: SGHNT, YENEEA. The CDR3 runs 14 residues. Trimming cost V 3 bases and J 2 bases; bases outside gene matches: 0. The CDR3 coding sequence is TGTGCCAGCAGCTTGGGACAGGGGGCCTACGAGCAGTACTTC. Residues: CASSLGQGAYEQYF.

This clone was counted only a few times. The CDR3 region is CASSPPTSSGNTIYF. The CDR3 bases are TGTGCCAGCTCACCACCTACTTCATCTGGAAACACCATATATTTT. The chain links TRBV18 to TRBJ1-3; D ambiguous. CDR1 and CDR2 from the germline V gene are KGHSH and LQKENI. This CDR3 contains 15 residues. The germline V and J ends were trimmed by 0 bases and 1 base, with 7 bases remaining between them.

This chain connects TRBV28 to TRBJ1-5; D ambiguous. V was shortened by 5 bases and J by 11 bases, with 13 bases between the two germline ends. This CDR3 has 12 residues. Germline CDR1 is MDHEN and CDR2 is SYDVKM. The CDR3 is CASSTADGTQHF. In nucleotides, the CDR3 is TGTGCCAGCAGTACCGCGGACGGGACCCAGCATTTT.

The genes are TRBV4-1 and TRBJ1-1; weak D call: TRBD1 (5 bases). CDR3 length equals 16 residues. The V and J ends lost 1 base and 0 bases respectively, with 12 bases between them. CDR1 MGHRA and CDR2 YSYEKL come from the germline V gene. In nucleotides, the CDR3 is TGCGCCAGCAGCCAAGTGGGACGTACCCTGAACACTGAAGCTTTCTTT. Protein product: CASSQVGRTLNTEAFF.

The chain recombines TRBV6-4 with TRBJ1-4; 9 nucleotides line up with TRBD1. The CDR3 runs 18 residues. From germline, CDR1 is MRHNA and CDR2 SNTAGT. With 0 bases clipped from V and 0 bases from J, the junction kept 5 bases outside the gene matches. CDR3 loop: CASSDSGTGIATNEKLFF. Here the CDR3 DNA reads TGTGCCAGCAGTGACTCCGGGACAGGGATCGCAACTAATGAAAAACTGTTTTTT.

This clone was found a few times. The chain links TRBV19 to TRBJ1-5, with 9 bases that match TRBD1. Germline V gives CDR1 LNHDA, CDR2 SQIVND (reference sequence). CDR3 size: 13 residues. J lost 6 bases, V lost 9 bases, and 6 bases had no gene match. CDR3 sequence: CASSGTGSQPQHF. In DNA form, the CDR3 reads TGTGCCAGCTCCGGGACAGGGAGTCAGCCCCAGCATTTT.

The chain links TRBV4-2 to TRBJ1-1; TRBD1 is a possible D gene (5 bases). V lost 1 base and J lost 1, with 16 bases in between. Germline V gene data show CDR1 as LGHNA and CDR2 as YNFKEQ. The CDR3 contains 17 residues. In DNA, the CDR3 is TGTGCCAGCAGCCAAGTGGCAGGGCGAAGAGGGAACACTGAAGCTTTCTTT. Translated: CASSQVAGRRGNTEAFF.

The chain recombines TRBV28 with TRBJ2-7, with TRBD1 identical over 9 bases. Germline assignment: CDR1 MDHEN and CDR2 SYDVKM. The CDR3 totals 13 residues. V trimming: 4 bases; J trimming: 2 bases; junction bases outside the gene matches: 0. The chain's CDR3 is CASSWTGAYEQYF. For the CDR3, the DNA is TGTGCCAGCAGTTGGACAGGGGCCTACGAGCAGTACTTC.

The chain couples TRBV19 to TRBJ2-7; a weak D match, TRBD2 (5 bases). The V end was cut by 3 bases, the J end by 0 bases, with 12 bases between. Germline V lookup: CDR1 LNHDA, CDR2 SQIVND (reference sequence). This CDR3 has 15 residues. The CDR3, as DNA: TGTGCCAGTAGTATGTCGGCCCGGGGCTCCTACGAGCAGTACTTC. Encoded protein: CASSMSARGSYEQYF.

DNA for the CDR3: TGTGCCAGCAGCTCATCCGGGACAGGGGCCTACGAGCAGTACTTC. Residues: CASSSSGTGAYEQYF. This chain links TRBV5-4 with TRBJ2-7; 10 nucleotides match TRBD1. V was pared by 3 bases and J by 2 bases, with 5 bases of the junction left unmatched. This CDR3 has 15 residues. Per the germline V gene, CDR1 is SGHNT and CDR2 is YYREEE (reference sequence).

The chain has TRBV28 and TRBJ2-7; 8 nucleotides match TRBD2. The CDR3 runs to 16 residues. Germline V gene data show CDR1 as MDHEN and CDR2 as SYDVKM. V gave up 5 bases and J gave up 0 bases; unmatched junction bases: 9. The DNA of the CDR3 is TGTGCCAGCAGTGCCGCGGGGGGATCCCCCTCCTACGAGCAGTACTTC. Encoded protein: CASSAAGGSPSYEQYF.

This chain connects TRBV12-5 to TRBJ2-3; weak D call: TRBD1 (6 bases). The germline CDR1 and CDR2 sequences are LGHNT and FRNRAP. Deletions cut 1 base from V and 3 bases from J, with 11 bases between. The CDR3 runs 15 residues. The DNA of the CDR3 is TGTGCTAGTGGTTTGGACCGAGACAGGACAGATACGCAGTATTTT. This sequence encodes CASGLDRDRTDTQYF. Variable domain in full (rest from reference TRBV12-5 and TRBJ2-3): DARVTQTPRHKVTEMGQEVTMRCQPILGHNTVFWYRQTMMQGLELLAYFRNRAPLDDSGMPKDRFSAEMPDATLATLKIQPSEPRDSAVYFCASGLDRDRTDTQYFGPGTRLTVL.

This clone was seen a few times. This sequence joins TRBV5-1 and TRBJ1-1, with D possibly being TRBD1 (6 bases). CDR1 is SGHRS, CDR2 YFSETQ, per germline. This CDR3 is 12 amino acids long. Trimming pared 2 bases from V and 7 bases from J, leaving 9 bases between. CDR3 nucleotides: TGCGCCAGCAGCTTAGGGGGTTATGAAGCTTTCTTT. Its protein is CASSLGGYEAFF.

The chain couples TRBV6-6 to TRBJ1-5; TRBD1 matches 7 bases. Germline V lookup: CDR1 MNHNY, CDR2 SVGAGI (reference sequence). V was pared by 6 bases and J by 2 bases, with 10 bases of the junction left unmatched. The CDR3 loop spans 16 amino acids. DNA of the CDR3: TGTGCCAGCAGCCCTGGACAGGCTTTCGGCAATCAGCCCCAGCATTTT. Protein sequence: CASSPGQAFGNQPQHF.

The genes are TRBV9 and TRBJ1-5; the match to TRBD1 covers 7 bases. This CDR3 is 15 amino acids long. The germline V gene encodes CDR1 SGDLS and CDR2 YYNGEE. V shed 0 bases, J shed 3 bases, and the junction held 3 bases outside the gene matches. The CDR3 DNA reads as TGTGCCAGCAGCGTAGGGGACAGTTACAATCAGCCCCAGCATTTT. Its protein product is CASSVGDSYNQPQHF.

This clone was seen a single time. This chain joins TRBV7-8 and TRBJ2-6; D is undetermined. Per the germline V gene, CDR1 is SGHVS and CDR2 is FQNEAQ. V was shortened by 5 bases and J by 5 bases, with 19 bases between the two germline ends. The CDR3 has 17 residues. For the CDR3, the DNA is TGTGCCAGCAGCCGTCAGCACCCACAAAGTCGGGCCAACGTCCTGACTTTC. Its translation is CASSRQHPQSRANVLTF.

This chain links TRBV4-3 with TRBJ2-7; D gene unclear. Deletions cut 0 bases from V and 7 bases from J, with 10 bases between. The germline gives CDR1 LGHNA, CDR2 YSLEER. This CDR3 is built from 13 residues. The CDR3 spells CASSQETGWEQYF. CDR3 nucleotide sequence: TGCGCCAGCAGCCAAGAAACTGGCTGGGAGCAGTACTTC.

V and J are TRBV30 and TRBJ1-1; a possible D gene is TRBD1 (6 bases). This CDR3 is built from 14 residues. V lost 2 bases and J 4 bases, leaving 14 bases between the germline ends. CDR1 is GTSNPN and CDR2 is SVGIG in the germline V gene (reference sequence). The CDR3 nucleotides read TGTGCCTGGAGTTTTGCAGGGGAGGGCACTGAAGCTTTCTTT. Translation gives CAWSFAGEGTEAFF.

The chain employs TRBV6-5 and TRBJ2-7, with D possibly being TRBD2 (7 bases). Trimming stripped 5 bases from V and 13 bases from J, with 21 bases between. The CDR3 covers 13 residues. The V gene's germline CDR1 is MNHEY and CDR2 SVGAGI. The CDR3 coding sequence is TGTGCCAGCAGTCCCACAGAGCGGGACAAGGCCTACTTC. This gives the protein CASSPTERDKAYF.

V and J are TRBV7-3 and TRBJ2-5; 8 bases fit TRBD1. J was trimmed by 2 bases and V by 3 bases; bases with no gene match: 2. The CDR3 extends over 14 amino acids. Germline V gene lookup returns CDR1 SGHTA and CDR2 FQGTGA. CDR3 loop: CASSLTGAQETQYF. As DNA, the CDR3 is TGTGCCAGCAGCTTGACAGGGGCGCAAGAGACCCAGTACTTC.

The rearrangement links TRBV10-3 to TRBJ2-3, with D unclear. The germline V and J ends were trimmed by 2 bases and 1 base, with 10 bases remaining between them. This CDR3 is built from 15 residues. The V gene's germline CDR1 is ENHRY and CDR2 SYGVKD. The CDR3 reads CAISEGTRGTDTQYF. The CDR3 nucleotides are TGTGCCATCAGTGAGGGTACCCGGGGCACAGATACGCAGTATTTT.